What follows is one TCR beta chain and its context. Its target is not known. Profiled with immunoSEQ multiplex PCR; TCRdb holds only in-frame clones, not every one. The sample records roughly 50,000 clones, less than 98% being singletons. Investigators obtained sequences from unstimulated naive, memory, effector memory and TEMRA subsets in three donor pairs. The record originates from a study of siplizumab effects on memory and regulatory T cells. Study-level findings and limits: Siplizumab significantly lowered the alloreactive sequences that could be traced to unstimulated CD4+ memory cells. Only a minority of proliferating CD4+ or CD8+ clones had an assignable naive or memory phenotype, with roughly 75-97% lacking one. Mappable CD4+ clones that were alloreactive averaged around 70% Treg-derived with siplizumab versus approximately 25% in controls.

This CDR3 spans 17 amino acids. The germline V and J ends were trimmed by 3 bases and 0 bases, with 16 bases remaining between them. Germline V gene lookup returns CDR1 SGHNT and CDR2 YENEEA. The sequenced sample consisted of naive CD4+ T cells sorted from blood. The chain uses TRBV11-3 and TRBJ2-3, with D possibly being TRBD2 (5 bases). This TCR was recovered from a human donor in good health. The CDR3 coding sequence is TGTGCCAGCAGCTTCAGAGGGAGTGGGTCTAGCACAGATACGCAGTATTTT. It specifies CASSFRGSGSSTDTQYF.